In its sample, the clone carrying this TCR beta chain was seen once. V was clipped by 7 bases and J by 4 bases, with 12 bases between them. CDR1 is SGHTA and CDR2 is FQGNSA in the germline V gene. The CDR3 runs 13 residues. TCR beta CDR3 sequences were amplified from RNA transcripts. HTBI primers were employed in a first-round RT-PCR of the TCR CDR3. Via MiXCR, TCRdb re-called the multiplex PCR reads, giving one row per CDR3 protein. The profile shows about 300,000 distinct CDR3 sequences, roughly 19% of them singletons. This sample is drawn from a study of T cells in Graves' hyperthyroidism and ophthalmopathy.

The sequence derives from a man aged 45-65 years with Graves' ophthalmopathy. The sequencing input was blood. The rearrangement uses TRBV7-2 and TRBJ2-3; D gene unclear. In DNA form, the CDR3 reads TGTGCCAGCACATTCCAGGCATCAGATACGCAGTATTTT. It encodes CASTFQASDTQYF.